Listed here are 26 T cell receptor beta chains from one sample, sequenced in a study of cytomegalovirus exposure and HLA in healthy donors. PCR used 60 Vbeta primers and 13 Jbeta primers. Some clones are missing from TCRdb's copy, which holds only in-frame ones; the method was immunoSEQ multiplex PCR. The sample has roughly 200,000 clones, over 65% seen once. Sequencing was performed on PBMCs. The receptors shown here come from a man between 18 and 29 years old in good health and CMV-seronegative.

This CDR3 is CASSLGGFPNTEAFF. The CDR3 DNA sequence: TGTGCCAGCAGCTTGGGAGGGTTTCCGAACACTGAAGCTTTCTTT. The rearrangement links TRBV7-2 to TRBJ1-1; no clear D. Germline values: CDR1 SGHTA, CDR2 FQGNSA. The ends were cut back, 3 bases at V and 1 base at J, with 12 bases in the middle. The CDR3 length is 15 residues.

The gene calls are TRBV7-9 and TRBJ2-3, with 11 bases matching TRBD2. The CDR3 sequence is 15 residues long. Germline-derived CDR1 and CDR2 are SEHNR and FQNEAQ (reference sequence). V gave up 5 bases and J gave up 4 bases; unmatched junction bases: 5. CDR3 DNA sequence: TGTGCCAGCAGCCGAACTAGCGGGAGTTCAGATACGCAGTATTTT. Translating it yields CASSRTSGSSDTQYF.

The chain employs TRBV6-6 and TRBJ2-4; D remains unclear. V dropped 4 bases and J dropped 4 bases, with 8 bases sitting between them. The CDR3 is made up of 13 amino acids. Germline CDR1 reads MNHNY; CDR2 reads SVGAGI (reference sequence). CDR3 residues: CASSLEFKNIQYF. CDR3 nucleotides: TGTGCCAGCAGTTTGGAGTTTAAAAACATTCAGTACTTC.

The CDR3 coding sequence is TGTGCCAGCGGAGAGAACACTGAAGCTTTCTTT. Its translation is CASGENTEAFF. The V and J genes are TRBV28 and TRBJ1-1; D uncertain. CDR3 length equals 11 residues. V lost 8 bases and J 1 base, leaving 5 bases between the germline ends. Germline V lookup: CDR1 MDHEN, CDR2 SYDVKM.

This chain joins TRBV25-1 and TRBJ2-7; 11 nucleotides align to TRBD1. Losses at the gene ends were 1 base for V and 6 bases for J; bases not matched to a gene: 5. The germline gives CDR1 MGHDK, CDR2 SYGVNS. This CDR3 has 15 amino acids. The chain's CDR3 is CASSESRTGGAEQYF. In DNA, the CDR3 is TGTGCCAGCAGTGAATCCCGGACAGGGGGCGCCGAGCAGTACTTC.

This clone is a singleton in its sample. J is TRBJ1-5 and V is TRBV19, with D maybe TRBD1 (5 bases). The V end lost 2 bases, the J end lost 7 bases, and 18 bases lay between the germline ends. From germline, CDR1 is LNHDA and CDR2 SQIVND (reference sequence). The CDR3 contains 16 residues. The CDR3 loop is CASSIRAPTGGQPQHF. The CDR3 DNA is TGTGCCAGTAGTATAAGGGCACCAACCGGGGGGCAGCCCCAGCATTTT.

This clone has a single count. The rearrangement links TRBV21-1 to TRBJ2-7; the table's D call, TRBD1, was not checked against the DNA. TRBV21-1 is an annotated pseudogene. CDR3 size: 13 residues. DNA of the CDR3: TGTGCCAGCAACACAGGGGAACCCAGCGAGCAGTACTTC. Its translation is CASNTGEPSEQYF.

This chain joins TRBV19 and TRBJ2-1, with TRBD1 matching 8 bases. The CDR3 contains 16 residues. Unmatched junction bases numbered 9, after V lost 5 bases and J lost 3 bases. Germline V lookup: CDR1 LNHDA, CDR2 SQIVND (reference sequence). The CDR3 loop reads CASSPGQGRDYNEQFF. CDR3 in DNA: TGTGCCAGTAGTCCCGGACAGGGTCGGGACTACAATGAGCAGTTCTTC.

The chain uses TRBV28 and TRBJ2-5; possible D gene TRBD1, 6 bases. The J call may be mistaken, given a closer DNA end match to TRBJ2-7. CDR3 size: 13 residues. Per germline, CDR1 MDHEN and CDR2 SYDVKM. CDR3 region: CASSSLDRYEQYF. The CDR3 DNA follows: TGTGCCAGCAGTTCACTGGACAGATACGAGCAGTACTTC.

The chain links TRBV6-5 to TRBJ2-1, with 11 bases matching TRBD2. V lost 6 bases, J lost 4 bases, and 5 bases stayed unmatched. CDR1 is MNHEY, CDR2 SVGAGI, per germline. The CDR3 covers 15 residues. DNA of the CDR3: TGTGCCAGCAGCCCCGGACTAGCGGGTTACAATGAGCAGTTCTTC. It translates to CASSPGLAGYNEQFF.

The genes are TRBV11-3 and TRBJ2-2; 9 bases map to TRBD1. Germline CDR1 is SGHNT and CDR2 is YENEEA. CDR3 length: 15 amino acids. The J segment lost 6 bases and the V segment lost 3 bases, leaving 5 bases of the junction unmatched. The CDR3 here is CASSFTGGFAGELFF. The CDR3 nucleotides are TGTGCCAGCAGCTTTACAGGGGGCTTCGCCGGGGAGCTGTTTTTT.

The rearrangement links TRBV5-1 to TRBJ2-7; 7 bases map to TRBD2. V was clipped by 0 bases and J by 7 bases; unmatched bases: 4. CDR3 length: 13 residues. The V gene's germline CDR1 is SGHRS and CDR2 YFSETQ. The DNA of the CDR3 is TGCGCCAGCAGCTTGGGGGGCGGGGGAGAGCAGTACTTC. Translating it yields CASSLGGGGEQYF.

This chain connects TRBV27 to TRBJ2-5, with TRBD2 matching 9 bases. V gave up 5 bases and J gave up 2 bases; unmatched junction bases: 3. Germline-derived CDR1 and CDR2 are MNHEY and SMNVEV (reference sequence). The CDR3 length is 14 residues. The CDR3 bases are TGTGCCAGCAGTAGACTAGCGGAGCAAGAGACCCAGTACTTC. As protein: CASSRLAEQETQYF.

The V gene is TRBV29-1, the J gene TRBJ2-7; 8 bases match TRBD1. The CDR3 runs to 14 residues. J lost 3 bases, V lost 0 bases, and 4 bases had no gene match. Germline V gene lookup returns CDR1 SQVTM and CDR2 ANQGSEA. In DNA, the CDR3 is TGCAGCGTTGAAGAACAAGACAGGGGCTACGAGCAGTACTTC. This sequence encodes CSVEEQDRGYEQYF.

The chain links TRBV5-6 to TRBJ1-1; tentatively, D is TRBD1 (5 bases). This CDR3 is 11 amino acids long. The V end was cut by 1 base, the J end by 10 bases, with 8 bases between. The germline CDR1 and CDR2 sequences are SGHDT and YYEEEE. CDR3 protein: CASSLSGGAFF. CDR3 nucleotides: TGTGCCAGCAGCTTGTCCGGGGGAGCTTTCTTT.

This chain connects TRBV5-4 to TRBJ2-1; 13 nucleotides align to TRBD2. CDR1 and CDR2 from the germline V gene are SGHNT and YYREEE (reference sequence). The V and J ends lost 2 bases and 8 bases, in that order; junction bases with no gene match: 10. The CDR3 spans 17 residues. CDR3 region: CASSFPTSGRSVDEQFF. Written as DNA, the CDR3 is TGTGCCAGCAGCTTTCCGACTAGCGGGAGGTCGGTAGATGAGCAGTTCTTC.

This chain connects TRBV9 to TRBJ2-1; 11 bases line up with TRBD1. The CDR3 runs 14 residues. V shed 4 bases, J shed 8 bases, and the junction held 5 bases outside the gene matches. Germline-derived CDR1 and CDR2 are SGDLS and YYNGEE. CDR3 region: CASSSRTGGDEQFF. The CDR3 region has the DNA TGTGCCAGCAGCTCCCGGACAGGGGGCGATGAGCAGTTCTTC.

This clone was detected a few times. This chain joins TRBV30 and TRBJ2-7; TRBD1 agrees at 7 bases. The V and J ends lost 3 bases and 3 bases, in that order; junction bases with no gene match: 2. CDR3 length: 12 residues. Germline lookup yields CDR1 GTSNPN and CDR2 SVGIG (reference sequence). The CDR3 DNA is TGTGCCTGGAGATCAGGGGGCTACGAGCAGTACTTC. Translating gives CAWRSGGYEQYF.

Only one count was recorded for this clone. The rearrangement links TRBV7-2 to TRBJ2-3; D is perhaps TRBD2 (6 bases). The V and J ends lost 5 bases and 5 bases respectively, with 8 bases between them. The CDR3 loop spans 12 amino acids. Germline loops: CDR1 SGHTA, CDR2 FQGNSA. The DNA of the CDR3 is TGTGCCAGCAGCCGACTAGTAGATACGCAGTATTTT. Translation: CASSRLVDTQYF.

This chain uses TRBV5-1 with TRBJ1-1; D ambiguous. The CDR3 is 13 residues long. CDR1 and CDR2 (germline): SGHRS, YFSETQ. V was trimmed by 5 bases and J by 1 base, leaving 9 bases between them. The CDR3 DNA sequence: TGCGCCAGCAGGTCCCCAGGGAACACTGAAGCTTTCTTT. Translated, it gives CASRSPGNTEAFF.

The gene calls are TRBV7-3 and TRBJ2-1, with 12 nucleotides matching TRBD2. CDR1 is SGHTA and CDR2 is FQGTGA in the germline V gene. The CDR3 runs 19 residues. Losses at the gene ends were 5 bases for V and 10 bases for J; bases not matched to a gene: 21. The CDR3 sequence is CASSLRGATSGSVGREQFF. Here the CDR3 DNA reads TGTGCCAGCAGCCTTAGGGGGGCGACTAGCGGGAGTGTAGGGCGGGAGCAGTTCTTC. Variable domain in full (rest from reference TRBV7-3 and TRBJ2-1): GAGVSQTPSNKVTEKGKYVELRCDPISGHTALYWYRQSLGQGPEFLIYFQGTGAADDSGLPNDRFFAVRPEGSVSTLKIQRTERGDSAVYLCASSLRGATSGSVGREQFFGPGTRLTVL.

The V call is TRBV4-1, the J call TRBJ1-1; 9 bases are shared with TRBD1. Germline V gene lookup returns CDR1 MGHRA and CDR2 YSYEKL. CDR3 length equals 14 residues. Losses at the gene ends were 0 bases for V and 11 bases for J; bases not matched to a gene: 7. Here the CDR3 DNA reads TGCGCCAGCAGCCAAGATACAGGGGGCATTGAGGCTTTCTTT. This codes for CASSQDTGGIEAFF.

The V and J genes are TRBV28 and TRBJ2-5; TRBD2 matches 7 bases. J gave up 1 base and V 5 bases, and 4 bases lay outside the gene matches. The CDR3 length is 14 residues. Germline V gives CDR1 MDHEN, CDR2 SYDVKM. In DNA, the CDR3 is TGTGCCAGCAGTCGGCGGGAGCCCCAAGAGACCCAGTACTTC. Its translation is CASSRREPQETQYF. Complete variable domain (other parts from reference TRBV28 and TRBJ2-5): DVKVTQSSRYLVKRTGEKVFLECVQDMDHENMFWYRQDPGLGLRLIYFSYDVKMKEKGDIPEGYSVSREKKERFSLILESASTNQTSMYLCASSRREPQETQYFGPGTRLLVL.

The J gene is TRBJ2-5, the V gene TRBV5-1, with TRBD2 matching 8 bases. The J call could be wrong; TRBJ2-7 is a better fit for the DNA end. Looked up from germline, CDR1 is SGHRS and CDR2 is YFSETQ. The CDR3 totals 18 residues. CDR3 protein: CASSSREGERGTPYEQYF. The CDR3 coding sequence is TGCGCCAGCAGTTCCCGGGAGGGTGAGCGGGGCACACCCTACGAGCAGTACTTC.

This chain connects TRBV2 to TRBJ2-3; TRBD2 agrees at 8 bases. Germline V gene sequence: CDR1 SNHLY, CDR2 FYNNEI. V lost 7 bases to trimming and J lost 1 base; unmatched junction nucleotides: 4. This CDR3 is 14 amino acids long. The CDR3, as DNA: TGTGCCAGCATGCGGCGGGGGGGCACAGATACGCAGTATTTT. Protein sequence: CASMRRGGTDTQYF.

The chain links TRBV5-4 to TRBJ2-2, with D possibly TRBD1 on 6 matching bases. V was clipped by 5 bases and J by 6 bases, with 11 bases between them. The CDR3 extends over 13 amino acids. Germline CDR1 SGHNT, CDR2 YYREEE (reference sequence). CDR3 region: CASSSGVAGELFF. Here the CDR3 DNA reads TGTGCCAGCAGTTCAGGGGTCGCCGGGGAGCTGTTTTTT.